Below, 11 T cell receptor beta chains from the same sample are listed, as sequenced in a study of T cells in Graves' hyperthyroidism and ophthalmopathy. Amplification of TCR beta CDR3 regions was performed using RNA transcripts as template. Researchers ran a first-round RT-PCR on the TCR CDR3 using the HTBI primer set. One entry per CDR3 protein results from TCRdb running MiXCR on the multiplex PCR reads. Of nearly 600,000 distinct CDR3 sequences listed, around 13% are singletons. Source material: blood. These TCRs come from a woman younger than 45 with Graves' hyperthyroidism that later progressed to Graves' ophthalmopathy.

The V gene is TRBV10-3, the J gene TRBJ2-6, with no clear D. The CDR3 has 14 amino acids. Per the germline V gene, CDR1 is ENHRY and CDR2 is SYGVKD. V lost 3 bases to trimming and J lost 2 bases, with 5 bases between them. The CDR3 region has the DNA TGTGCCATCAGTGAACCAGCTGGGGCCAACGTCCTGACTTTC. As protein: CAISEPAGANVLTF.

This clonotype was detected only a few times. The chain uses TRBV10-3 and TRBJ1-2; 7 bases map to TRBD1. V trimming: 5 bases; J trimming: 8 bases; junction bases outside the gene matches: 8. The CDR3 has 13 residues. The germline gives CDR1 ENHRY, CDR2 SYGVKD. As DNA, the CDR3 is TGTGCCATCAGTTCCGACAGGGCAGAAGGCTACACCTTC. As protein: CAISSDRAEGYTF.

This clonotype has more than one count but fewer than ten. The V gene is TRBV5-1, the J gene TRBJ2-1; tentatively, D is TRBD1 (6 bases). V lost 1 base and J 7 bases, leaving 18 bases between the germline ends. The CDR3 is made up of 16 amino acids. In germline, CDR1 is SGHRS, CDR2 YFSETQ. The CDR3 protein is CASSLLGPGVRNEQFF. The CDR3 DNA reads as TGCGCCAGCAGCTTGTTAGGCCCAGGGGTGAGGAATGAGCAGTTCTTC.

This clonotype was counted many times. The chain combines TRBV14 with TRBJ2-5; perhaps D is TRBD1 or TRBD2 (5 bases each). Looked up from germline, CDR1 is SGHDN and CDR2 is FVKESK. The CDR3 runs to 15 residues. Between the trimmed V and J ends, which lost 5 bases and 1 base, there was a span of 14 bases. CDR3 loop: CASSNPGRLQETQYF. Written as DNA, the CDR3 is TGTGCCAGCAGCAATCCGGGACGGCTCCAAGAGACCCAGTACTTC.

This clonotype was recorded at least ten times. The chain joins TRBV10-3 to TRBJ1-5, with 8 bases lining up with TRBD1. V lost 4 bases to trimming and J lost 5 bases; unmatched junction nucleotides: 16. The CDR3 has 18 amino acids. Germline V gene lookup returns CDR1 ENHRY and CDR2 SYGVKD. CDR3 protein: CAISAHLSDRDPYQPQHF. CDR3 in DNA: TGTGCCATCAGTGCCCACCTCTCGGACAGGGACCCCTATCAGCCCCAGCATTTT.

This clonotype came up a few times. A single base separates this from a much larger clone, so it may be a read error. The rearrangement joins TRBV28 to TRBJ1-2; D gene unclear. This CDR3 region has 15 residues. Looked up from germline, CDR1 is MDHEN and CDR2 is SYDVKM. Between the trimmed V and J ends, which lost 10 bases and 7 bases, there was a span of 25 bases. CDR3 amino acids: CANSLPTFFVGGYTF. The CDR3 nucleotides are TGTGCCAACAGCCTCCCCACGTTCTTCGTGGGTGGCTACACCTTC.

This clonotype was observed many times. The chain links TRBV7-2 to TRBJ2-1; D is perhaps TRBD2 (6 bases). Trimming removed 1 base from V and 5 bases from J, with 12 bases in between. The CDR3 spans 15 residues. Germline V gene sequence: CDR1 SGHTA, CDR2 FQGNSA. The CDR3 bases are TGTGCCAGCAGCTTAGGCGCGGGGAGCCACAATGAGCAGTTCTTC. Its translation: CASSLGAGSHNEQFF.

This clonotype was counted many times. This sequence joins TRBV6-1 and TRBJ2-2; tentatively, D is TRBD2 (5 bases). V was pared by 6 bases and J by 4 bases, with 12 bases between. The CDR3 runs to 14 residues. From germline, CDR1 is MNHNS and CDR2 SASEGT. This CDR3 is CASRSWAGTGELFF. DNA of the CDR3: TGTGCCAGCAGGAGCTGGGCGGGCACCGGGGAGCTGTTTTTT.

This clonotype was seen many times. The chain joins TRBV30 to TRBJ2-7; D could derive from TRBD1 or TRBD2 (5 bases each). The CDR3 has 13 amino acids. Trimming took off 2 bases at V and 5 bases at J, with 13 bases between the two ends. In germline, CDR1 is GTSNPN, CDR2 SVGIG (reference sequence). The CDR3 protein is CAWSPWGMNEQYF. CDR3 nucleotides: TGTGCCTGGAGTCCCTGGGGGATGAACGAGCAGTACTTC.

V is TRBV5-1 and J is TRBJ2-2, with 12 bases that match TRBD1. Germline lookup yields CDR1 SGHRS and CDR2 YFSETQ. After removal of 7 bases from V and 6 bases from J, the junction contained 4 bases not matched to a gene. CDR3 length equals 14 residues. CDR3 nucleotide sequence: TGCGCCAGCCATGGGACAGGGGGCTCCGGGGAGCTGTTTTTT. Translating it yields CASHGTGGSGELFF.

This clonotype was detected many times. The CDR3 bases are TGTGCCAGCCTGGACCAGGTTTCCTACGAGCAGTACTTC. It codes for CASLDQVSYEQYF. The rearrangement joins TRBV28 to TRBJ2-7, with D unclear. CDR3 length: 13 amino acids. V lost 8 bases and J 1 base, leaving 12 bases between the germline ends. Germline assignment: CDR1 MDHEN and CDR2 SYDVKM.